Presented here are 14 T cell receptor beta chains from one specimen sequenced in a study of shared clonotypes between healthy human individuals. Assay used: immunoSEQ multiplex PCR; TCRdb lists only in-frame clones, some missing. Here the sample spans about 1 million clones, approximately 68% being singletons. The sample was memory CD4+ T cells sorted from blood. Subset here: CD45RA-negative fraction. These TCRs come from a man in his late teens or twenties in good health.

This clone has only one observation. This chain uses TRBV7-9 with TRBJ2-1, with 8 bases aligning to TRBD2. CDR1 and CDR2 (germline): SEHNR, FQNEAQ (reference sequence). The ends lost 5 bases at V and 8 bases at J; junction bases unmatched: 14. This CDR3 comprises 16 residues. In nucleotides, the CDR3 is TGTGCCAGCAGCCCTGCGGGAGGAGCGGGGAGCCATGAGCAGTTCTTC. It specifies CASSPAGGAGSHEQFF.

Notes on this clone: The same CDR3 is also encoded by other DNA sequences in this sample. V and J are TRBV5-1 and TRBJ1-2; TRBD1 is a possible D gene (6 bases). There are 12 residues in the CDR3. Germline V gene sequence: CDR1 SGHRS, CDR2 YFSETQ. V was trimmed by 3 bases and J by 6 bases, leaving 9 bases between them. The CDR3 DNA is TGCGCCAGCAGCTCCGCAGGGGATGGCTACACCTTC. It encodes CASSSAGDGYTF.

J is TRBJ2-1 and V is TRBV10-3, with TRBD2 matching 10 bases. The CDR3 is made up of 16 amino acids. The V gene end was trimmed by 5 bases and the J gene end by 7 bases; junction bases not matched to a gene: 11. From germline, CDR1 is ENHRY and CDR2 SYGVKD. The CDR3 is CAISWTSGPSGNEQFF. DNA of the CDR3: TGTGCCATCAGTTGGACTAGCGGCCCCTCTGGGAATGAGCAGTTCTTC.

The chain couples TRBV30 to TRBJ1-1; 8 positions match TRBD1. The CDR3 has 15 amino acids. The ends lost 5 bases at V and 1 base at J; junction bases unmatched: 9. CDR1 is GTSNPN, CDR2 SVGIG, per germline (reference sequence). DNA of the CDR3: TGTGCCTGGCGTAAGGCCGGGACAGGGAACACTGAAGCTTTCTTT. Translation gives CAWRKAGTGNTEAFF.

V gene TRBV27 combines with J gene TRBJ2-3; maybe TRBD2 (5 bases). The CDR3 is made up of 14 amino acids. The ends were cut back, 6 bases at V and 3 bases at J, with 13 bases in the middle. From germline, CDR1 is MNHEY and CDR2 SMNVEV (reference sequence). The DNA for the CDR3 is TGTGCCAGCAGGCTTATACGGGATACAGATACGCAGTATTTT. As protein: CASRLIRDTDTQYF.

This chain uses TRBV11-2 with TRBJ2-1; no definite D call. The CDR3 spans 15 residues. Germline V lookup: CDR1 SGHAT, CDR2 FQNNGV. V lost 0 bases to trimming and J lost 5 bases, with 11 bases between them. The CDR3 DNA sequence: TGTGCCAGCAGCTTAGATTTCGGAACGCACAATGAGCAGTTCTTC. Translating gives CASSLDFGTHNEQFF.

The DNA for the CDR3 is TGCGCCAGCAGCCAAGGGCGGGGCCTTTACGAGCAGTACTTC. This codes for CASSQGRGLYEQYF. The chain has TRBV4-3 and TRBJ2-5; TRBD2 is a possible D gene (6 bases). Matching the DNA end better, TRBJ2-7 makes the J call doubtful. Germline assignment: CDR1 LGHNA and CDR2 YSLEER. The CDR3 consists of 14 residues.

The CDR3: CASSPGGIYGYTF. Here the CDR3 DNA reads TGTGCCAGCAGCCCCGGGGGGATCTATGGCTACACCTTC. The chain uses TRBV14 and TRBJ1-2, with D possibly being TRBD1 (5 bases). V shed 4 bases and J shed 4 bases, with 10 bases lying between them. CDR1 is SGHDN and CDR2 is FVKESK in the germline V gene. The CDR3 contains 13 residues.

This clone turned up a few times. This sequence joins TRBV19 and TRBJ2-1; D call uncertain. The CDR3 has 12 amino acids. CDR1 is LNHDA, CDR2 SQIVND, per germline (reference sequence). V was clipped by 3 bases and J by 7 bases, with 7 bases between them. The CDR3 nucleotides read TGTGCCAGTAGTATCGTCCGGAATGAGCAGTTCTTC. Translation gives CASSIVRNEQFF.

The chain combines TRBV7-9 with TRBJ2-5; 7 bases line up with TRBD1. The V gene's germline CDR1 is SEHNR and CDR2 FQNEAQ (reference sequence). The CDR3 has 15 amino acids. Trimming took 6 bases from V and 2 from J; bases not matched to a gene: 9. The CDR3 DNA sequence: TGTGCCAGCAGACCTGGACAGGTTGGGCAAGAGACCCAGTACTTC. It translates to CASRPGQVGQETQYF.

The chain uses TRBV28 and TRBJ1-6; D is unclear. Trimming left V 4 bases short and J 10 bases short, with 8 bases between. CDR3 length equals 12 residues. Germline CDR1 reads MDHEN; CDR2 reads SYDVKM. CDR3 in amino acids: CASSSTRSPLHF. CDR3 in DNA: TGTGCCAGCAGTTCCACGAGGTCACCCCTCCACTTT.

The V and J genes are TRBV2 and TRBJ2-2; 9 bases map to TRBD1. From germline, CDR1 is SNHLY and CDR2 FYNNEI. The CDR3 is made up of 14 amino acids. The ends lost 11 bases at V and 0 bases at J; junction bases unmatched: 4. CDR3 DNA: TGTGCCCTGAGGACAGGGGCGAACACCGGGGAGCTGTTTTTT. Residues: CALRTGANTGELFF.

The rearrangement links TRBV7-3 to TRBJ2-2; 15 nucleotides line up with TRBD2. The CDR3 has 15 residues. V lost 8 bases to trimming and J lost 6 bases; unmatched junction nucleotides: 4. Germline CDR1 reads SGHTA; CDR2 reads FQGTGA. CDR3 bases: TGTGCCAGCGGACTAGCGGGGGGGCCTCCCGGGGAGCTGTTTTTT. Translated, it gives CASGLAGGPPGELFF.

The chain carries TRBV4-3 and TRBJ2-2; TRBD1 matches at 11 bases. V gave up 5 bases and J gave up 2 bases; unmatched junction bases: 7. Germline values: CDR1 LGHNA, CDR2 YSLEER. The CDR3 has 17 residues. CDR3 protein: CASSADGTGGNTGELFF. In nucleotides, the CDR3 is TGCGCCAGCAGCGCAGACGGGACAGGGGGTAACACCGGGGAGCTGTTTTTT.